Listed below are T cell receptor beta chains from one sample, sequenced in a study of PD-L1 blockade in urothelial cancer. Measured with immunoSEQ multiplex PCR; TCRdb has only the in-frame clones, and not every one. Among about 84,000 clones listed, around 76% were seen once. The input for sequencing was PBMCs, taken around atezolizumab (anti-PD-L1) treatment. These receptors all come from a man aged 65 to 85 with urothelial cancer. The CDR3 runs from the conserved cysteine through the conserved F or W. D genes are given only for firm matches. Only part of the rows carry a size: once, few, many, or a class if the clone is expanded.

D,size,J,V,DNA,CDR3
TRBD2,.,TRBJ2-2,TRBV19,TGTGCCAGTAGGTCGTCGAGCGGGAGGGCCATAAGCGGGGAGCTGTTTTTT,CASRSSSGRAISGELFF
.,few,TRBJ2-2,TRBV5-1,TGCGCCAGCAGCTTGAGGGAACAGGGGAACACCGGGGAGCTGTTTTTT,CASSLREQGNTGELFF
TRBD1,.,TRBJ1-1,TRBV6-1,TGTGCCAGCAGACAGGGGGGAGATGGCACTGAAGCTTTCTTT,CASRQGGDGTEAFF
TRBD2,.,TRBJ2-7,TRBV5-1,TGCACCAGCAGCTCCGGATCGACTAGCGGGGACTACGAGCAGTACTTC,CTSSSGSTSGDYEQYF
.,once,TRBJ1-5,TRBV5-5,TGTGCCAGCAGCTTGGCCGCAGGTACCAATCAGCCCCAGCATTTT,CASSLAAGTNQPQHF
.,few,TRBJ2-7,TRBV5-5,TGTGCCAGCAGCTTGGTCCCACAGGGATCCTACGAGCAGTACTTC,CASSLVPQGSYEQYF
TRBD1,few,TRBJ1-2,TRBV5-6,TGTGCCAGCAGCTCCGGGGACAGAGAAGGAGGCTACACCTTC,CASSSGDREGGYTF
TRBD2,once,TRBJ2-1,TRBV5-1,TGCGCCAGCAGCCCGCGGACTAGCGGGGGTCGCGGTGAGCAGTTCTTC,CASSPRTSGGRGEQFF
.,.,TRBJ2-3,TRBV5-1,TGCGCCAGCGCCTCCGAGGGGAGGGATACGCAGTATTTT,CASASEGRDTQYF
TRBD2,.,TRBJ2-3,TRBV7-2,TGTGCCAGCAATCTAGCGGTCCTAATCGATACGCAGTATTTT,CASNLAVLIDTQYF
TRBD1,.,TRBJ2-2,TRBV6-5,TGTGCCAGCAGTTCCCTCGGGACAGCCGGTCGCGGGGAGCTGTTTTTT,CASSSLGTAGRGELFF
.,.,TRBJ1-5,TRBV28,TGTGCCAGTAGGAACAGGGCTCTTAATCAGCCCCAGCATTTT,CASRNRALNQPQHF
TRBD2,.,TRBJ2-1,TRBV4-3,TGCGCCAGCAGCCTAACTAGCGGCTCCTACAATGAGCAGTTCTTC,CASSLTSGSYNEQFF
.,.,TRBJ1-2,TRBV25-1,TGTGCCAGCAGTGAAGGGGGGTCTGGCTACACCTTC,CASSEGGSGYTF
.,.,TRBJ1-5,TRBV4-1,TGCGCCAGCAGCCGGACAGCTAATAGCAATCAGCCCCAGCATTTT,CASSRTANSNQPQHF
.,.,TRBJ1-5,TRBV5-4,TGTGCCAGCAGCTTGGGAGGGAGTAGCAATCAGCCCCAGCATTTT,CASSLGGSSNQPQHF
.,.,TRBJ2-6,TRBV7-6,TGTGCCAGCAGCTCGGAGCGGGCCGCTGGGGCCAACGTCCTGACTTTC,CASSSERAAGANVLTF
.,.,TRBJ2-1,TRBV6-6,TGTGCCAGCAGTTACTCTTTCCGGGATGAGCAGTTCTTC,CASSYSFRDEQFF
.,few,TRBJ1-1,TRBV6-6,TGTGCCAGCACCCAGGTGAACACTGAAGCTTTCTTT,CASTQVNTEAFF
TRBD2,.,TRBJ2-7,TRBV7-2,TGTGCCAGCAGCTTAATCGTTGGCGGGAGGTACGAGCAGTACTTC,CASSLIVGGRYEQYF
TRBD2,.,TRBJ2-3,TRBV7-2,TGTGCCAGCAGCTTAGTGGGACTAGCGGGGGAAACGCAGTATTTT,CASSLVGLAGETQYF
.,.,TRBJ1-2,TRBV7-9,TGTGCCAGCAGCTTCCTAAGCGGTGGCTACACCTTC,CASSFLSGGYTF
.,.,TRBJ2-1,TRBV7-2,TGTGCCAGCAGCTCTTCGGGGTTCCTATACAATGAGCAGTTCTTC,CASSSSGFLYNEQFF
.,few,TRBJ2-7,TRBV30,TGTGCCTGGAGCAGCCAGGGGTACGAGCAGTACTTC,CAWSSQGYEQYF
.,.,TRBJ2-3,TRBV30,TGTGCCTGGAGTCCTAACTTTGGGCCAGATACGCAGTATTTT,CAWSPNFGPDTQYF
TRBD1,.,TRBJ2-2,TRBV2,TGTGCCACCAGGCTAGGGGGCGCGGGGGAGCTGTTTTTT,CATRLGGAGELFF
.,.,TRBJ1-2,TRBV2,TGTGCCAGCTCGATCCGAGACTATGGCTACACCTTC,CASSIRDYGYTF
.,.,TRBJ2-6,TRBV6-6,TGTGCCAGCAGTACGGTAGGGGAATCTGGGGCCAACGTCCTGACTTTC,CASSTVGESGANVLTF
.,.,TRBJ1-6,TRBV7-2,TGTGCCAGCAGCCCCGTTAATTCACCCCTCCACTTT,CASSPVNSPLHF
.,few,TRBJ1-1,TRBV6-1,TGTGCCACCCAGGCCGCCGGGAACACTGAAGCTTTCTTT,CATQAAGNTEAFF
.,few,TRBJ1-1,TRBV5-1,TGCGCCAGCACGTTGGGGGGGGCTGACCCCGAAGAAGCTTTCTTT,CASTLGGADPEEAFF
TRBD1,.,TRBJ1-6,TRBV4-1,TGCGCCAGCAGCCAAGAATTGGGCTCTCGGACAGGGGGTTTTTCACCCCTCCACTTT,CASSQELGSRTGGFSPLHF
.,.,TRBJ1-2,TRBV19,TGTGCCAGTAGTCCGACAGATCTCGGGTACACCTTC,CASSPTDLGYTF
.,.,TRBJ2-7,TRBV13,TGTGCCAGCAGTCGGCGGGGTAGTGGTTCCTACGAGCAGTACTTC,CASSRRGSGSYEQYF
TRBD1,.,TRBJ1-1,TRBV12-5,TGTGCTAGTGGCCGACAAAGGGGGCCAGCCAAAGCTTTCTTT,CASGRQRGPAKAFF
TRBD2,.,TRBJ2-3,TRBV18,TGTGCCAGCTCATCCGGGAGGACAGGCCTACTAGCGGGAGCAGATACGCAGTATTTT,CASSSGRTGLLAGADTQYF
.,.,TRBJ2-7,TRBV7-6,TGTGCCAGCAGCTTAGAAGTGGGCCCCTACGAGCAGTACTTC,CASSLEVGPYEQYF
TRBD1,.,TRBJ1-4,TRBV7-9,TGTGCCAGCAGCTGGACAGGGGGAAATGAAAAACTGTTTTTT,CASSWTGGNEKLFF
.,.,TRBJ2-1,TRBV19,TGTGCCACCTCCCCCGGGAATTGGCATGAGCAGTTCTTC,CATSPGNWHEQFF
.,.,TRBJ1-1,TRBV10-2,TGCGCCAGCAGTCAGGGGATGAACACTGAAGCTTTCTTT,CASSQGMNTEAFF
TRBD1,few,TRBJ2-7,TRBV19,TGTGCCAGTAGGATCCGGACAGGGACCTACTACGAGCAGTACTTC,CASRIRTGTYYEQYF
.,once,TRBJ2-3,TRBV10-1,TGCACCAGCGGGAAGGACAGTTCTTTCCTCACAGATACGCAGTATTTT,CTSGKDSSFLTDTQYF
.,.,TRBJ2-3,TRBV29-1,TGCAGCGTTGAAGGTGGCGGGACCTACACAGATACGCAGTATTTT,CSVEGGGTYTDTQYF
.,.,TRBJ1-5,TRBV18,TGTGCCAGCTCACCTCTAGGGGATAGCAATCAGCCCCAGCATTTT,CASSPLGDSNQPQHF
TRBD1,few,TRBJ1-6,TRBV15,TGTGCCACCAGCAGAGATAGAGGGACAGTTAATTCACCCCTCCACTTT,CATSRDRGTVNSPLHF
.,.,TRBJ1-4,TRBV19,TGTGCCAGTAGTATAGGTGAGGGAACAAATGAAAAACTGTTTTTT,CASSIGEGTNEKLFF
.,.,TRBJ2-1,TRBV7-2,TGTGCCAGCAGCTTAGCGGCACAGGGCTTGAGGAATGAGCAGTTCTTC,CASSLAAQGLRNEQFF
TRBD1,.,TRBJ1-1,TRBV18,TGTGCCAGCTCACCACAGGACAGGGGTATGAACACTGAAGCTTTCTTT,CASSPQDRGMNTEAFF
TRBD1,.,TRBJ1-1,TRBV10-3,TGTGCCATCAGGACAGGGCCCAACACTGAAGCTTTCTTT,CAIRTGPNTEAFF
TRBD1,.,TRBJ1-5,TRBV19,TGTGCCAGTAGTCCTGGACAGGGGCTCCAGCCCCAGCATTTT,CASSPGQGLQPQHF